Below, 19 T cell receptor beta chains from the same sample are listed, as sequenced in a study of blood T cells in healthy people across ages. Combining a sample-barcoded 5' primer with a J-beta primer mix, a second PCR ran for roughly 6 to 11 cycles. In TCRdb, the 5' RACE reads were re-called with MiXCR into one record per CDR3 protein. In the table there are over a million distinct CDR3 sequences, approximately 43% of which are singletons. Source material: blood. These receptors came from a young woman in good health.

The chain has TRBV28 and TRBJ1-1; no firm D call. Deletions cut 6 bases from V and 3 bases from J, with 17 bases between. This CDR3 has 15 amino acids. Germline values: CDR1 MDHEN, CDR2 SYDVKM. The CDR3 protein is CASSRIPWAHTEAFF. DNA of the CDR3: TGTGCCAGCAGCCGAATTCCTTGGGCCCACACTGAAGCTTTCTTT.

This chain links TRBV11-2 with TRBJ2-7; TRBD2 aligns across 7 bases. Germline CDR1 and CDR2: SGHAT and FQNNGV. J was trimmed by 5 bases and V by 1 base; bases with no gene match: 8. This CDR3 region has 15 residues. CDR3 region: CASSLVQRGTDEQYF. The CDR3 coding sequence is TGTGCCAGCAGCTTAGTGCAGCGGGGAACAGACGAGCAGTACTTC.

This clonotype turned up a few times. The germline gene is not matched at one end of the junction; a read error may be the cause. The V call is TRBV6-2 or TRBV6-3, the J call TRBJ2-1; D call uncertain. The CDR3 runs 13 residues. Looked up from germline, CDR1 is MNHEY and CDR2 is SVGEGT. CDR3: CASSDSLYNEQFF. The CDR3 DNA reads as TGTGCCAGCAGTGACTCCCTCTACAATGAGCAGTTCTTC.

The chain has TRBV28 and TRBJ1-6; tentative D call: TRBD1 (6 bases). The germline V gene has CDR1 MDHEN and CDR2 SYDVKM. Trimming left V 4 bases short and J 7 bases short, with 14 bases between. The CDR3 is 15 amino acids. The CDR3 spells CASSSHADRNSPLHF. In DNA form, the CDR3 reads TGTGCCAGCAGTTCTCACGCGGACAGAAATTCACCCCTCCACTTT.

V and J are TRBV7-9 and TRBJ2-3; 7 positions agree with TRBD2. Germline CDR1 is SEHNR and CDR2 is FQNEAQ (reference sequence). The CDR3 contains 15 residues. J lost 7 bases, V lost 5 bases, and 12 bases had no gene match. DNA of the CDR3: TGTGCCAGCAGCGCCACTGGCGGGGGAGCATATACGCAGTATTTT. It encodes CASSATGGGAYTQYF. The full variable domain, in which reference TRBV7-9 and TRBJ2-3 provide the parts outside the CDR3, is DTGVSQNPRHKITKRGQNVTFRCDPISEHNRLYWYRQTLGQGPEFLTYFQNEAQLEKSRLLSDRFSAERPKGSFSTLEIQRTEQGDSAMYLCASSATGGGAYTQYFGPGTRLTVL.

V gene TRBV27 combines with J gene TRBJ2-5, with D hard to call. CDR1 is MNHEY and CDR2 is SMNVEV in the germline V gene (reference sequence). The germline V and J ends were trimmed by 5 bases and 4 bases, with 17 bases remaining between them. The CDR3 runs 15 residues. The CDR3 reads CASSQNYQAPETQYF. The CDR3 DNA sequence: TGTGCCAGCAGTCAGAACTACCAGGCCCCAGAGACCCAGTACTTC.

A word on this clonotype: A read error may be the cause here, since a much bigger clone is one base away. In DNA form, the CDR3 reads TGCGCCAGCAGCCAAGATATAGCAGGAGGGTATAGTGAGCAGTACTTC. Protein product: CASSQDIAGGYSEQYF. This chain joins TRBV4-3 and TRBJ2-5; a possible D gene is TRBD2 (6 bases). CDR1 is LGHNA and CDR2 is YSLEER in the germline V gene. Trimming stripped 0 bases from V and 11 bases from J, with 22 bases between. The CDR3 runs 16 residues.

The chain couples TRBV7-2 to TRBJ2-5; 8 bases fit TRBD1. The CDR3 runs 15 residues. The V segment lost 3 bases and the J segment 11 bases; nucleotides outside the gene matches: 14. CDR1 is SGHTA and CDR2 is FQGNSA in the germline V gene. DNA of the CDR3: TGTGCCAGCAGCTTTAGACGGGACAGGTACAATGAGCAGTACTTC. It yields the protein CASSFRRDRYNEQYF.

The chain joins TRBV5-1 to TRBJ2-2; TRBD1 matches 9 bases. The germline gives CDR1 SGHRS, CDR2 YFSETQ. CDR3 length: 16 amino acids. The trim removed 1 base at V and 4 bases at J, leaving 5 bases unmatched. Here the CDR3 DNA reads TGCGCCAGCAGCTTGCGACAGGGGGTCATCACCGGGGAGCTGTTTTTT. Translated: CASSLRQGVITGELFF.

The chain combines TRBV15 with TRBJ2-4; maybe TRBD2 (6 bases). Germline V gene data show CDR1 as LNHNV and CDR2 as YYDKDF (reference sequence). The CDR3 is 14 amino acids. The V end lost 4 bases, the J end lost 6 bases, and 13 bases lay between the germline ends. For the CDR3, the DNA is TGTGCCACCAGCATGAATCCGGGACTAAACATTCAGTACTTC. It yields the protein CATSMNPGLNIQYF.

This chain connects TRBV5-1 to TRBJ2-5; maybe TRBD1 (6 bases). The end of the DNA aligns better with TRBJ2-7, so the J call may be wrong. There are 14 residues in the CDR3. Per the germline V gene, CDR1 is SGHRS and CDR2 is YFSETQ. This CDR3 reads CASSSKTGTDEQYF. In nucleotides, the CDR3 is TGCGCCAGCAGCTCGAAGACAGGAACGGACGAGCAGTACTTC.

The chain couples TRBV7-2 to TRBJ2-5; no firm D call. CDR1 is SGHTA, CDR2 FQGNSA, per germline. Trimming stripped 6 bases from V and 3 bases from J, with 14 bases between. CDR3 length: 14 residues. The CDR3 region has the DNA TGTGCCAGCAGTCTTTTAGGGCGGAAAGAGACCCAGTACTTC. It translates to CASSLLGRKETQYF.

Of note for this clonotype: Since a much larger clone is just one base distant, this may be a read error. CDR3 sequence reads: CANSLSGGGYEQYF. The CDR3 region has the DNA TGTGCCAACAGTTTATCTGGGGGAGGCTACGAGCAGTACTTC. The gene calls are TRBV27 and TRBJ2-7; a possible D gene is TRBD2 (6 bases). CDR3 length equals 14 residues. The germline CDR1 and CDR2 sequences are MNHEY and SMNVEV (reference sequence).

The chain employs TRBV28 and TRBJ2-4; the D gene is possibly TRBD2 (6 bases). The germline V gene has CDR1 MDHEN and CDR2 SYDVKM. The CDR3 loop spans 16 amino acids. The germline V and J ends were trimmed by 6 bases and 0 bases, with 15 bases remaining between them. The CDR3 loop reads CASSPPASAAKNIQYF. CDR3 coding DNA: TGTGCCAGCAGCCCCCCTGCTAGCGCAGCCAAAAACATTCAGTACTTC.

A word on this clonotype: The junction and the germline gene differ at one end; a read error may be behind it. This chain joins TRBV11-2 and TRBJ2-1; TRBD1 or TRBD2 may be the D gene (5 bases each). CDR3 length: 20 amino acids. In germline, CDR1 is SGHAT, CDR2 FQNNGV. CDR3 nucleotides: TGTGCCTGCAGCTTCCGGGGAGCCCTTGGTTTGCAGGGTGTCTACAATGAGCAGTTCTTC. This gives the protein CACSFRGALGLQGVYNEQFF.

The V call is TRBV27, the J call TRBJ1-1; D is unresolved. Germline CDR1 MNHEY, CDR2 SMNVEV (reference sequence). This CDR3 spans 16 amino acids. V dropped 1 base and J dropped 0 bases, with 12 bases sitting between them. DNA of the CDR3: TGTGCCAGCAGTTTATATGCACCGTGGATGAACACTGAAGCTTTCTTT. The encoded protein is CASSLYAPWMNTEAFF.

This clonotype was detected a few times. The chain combines TRBV29-1 with TRBJ1-5; a weak D match, TRBD1 (5 bases). Germline lookup yields CDR1 SQVTM and CDR2 ANQGSEA. Trimming removed 7 bases from V and 1 base from J, with 14 bases in between. This CDR3 is built from 14 residues. CDR3 loop: CSARIGGSNQPQHF. CDR3 nucleotides: TGCAGCGCCCGGATCGGGGGAAGCAATCAGCCCCAGCATTTT.

This chain uses TRBV7-2 with TRBJ2-3, with 7 bases lining up with TRBD2. CDR1 is SGHTA, CDR2 FQGNSA, per germline. J was trimmed by 4 bases and V by 1 base; bases with no gene match: 5. The CDR3 is made up of 15 amino acids. The CDR3, as DNA: TGTGCCAGCAGCTTAGTCCCTAGCGGACCAGATACGCAGTATTTT. Its protein product is CASSLVPSGPDTQYF.

This clonotype came up a few times. The V and J genes are TRBV6-2 or TRBV6-3 and TRBJ1-1; D possibly corresponds to TRBD1 (5 bases). Germline V CDR1 and CDR2: MNHEY, SVGEGT. The CDR3 has 12 amino acids. The V end lost 6 bases, the J end lost 6 bases, and 11 bases lay between the germline ends. The CDR3, as DNA: TGTGCCAGCAGCCGACGGGGGGCTGAAGCTTTCTTT. Translating it yields CASSRRGAEAFF.